Each of the 8 T cell receptor beta chains below was sequenced from the same sample in a study of cytomegalovirus exposure and HLA in healthy donors. This PCR relied on a set of 60 Vbeta primers and 13 Jbeta primers. TCRdb's table, derived via immunoSEQ multiplex PCR, lists solely in-frame clones and lacks some. Of roughly 150,000 clones in the sample, 82% were seen once. Input material: PBMCs. The receptors here all came from a male donor in good health and CMV-seronegative.

This sequence joins TRBV6-5 and TRBJ2-7, with D possibly TRBD2 on 5 matching bases. The CDR3 contains 13 residues. CDR1 is MNHEY, CDR2 SVGAGI, per germline. V lost 2 bases and J lost 6, with 11 bases in between. The CDR3 is CASSYGEWSEQYF. The DNA of the CDR3 is TGTGCCAGCAGTTACGGGGAGTGGAGCGAGCAGTACTTC.

The V and J genes are TRBV6-6 and TRBJ2-7, with 7 bases fitting TRBD2. V was clipped by 0 bases and J by 2 bases; unmatched bases: 1. The CDR3 runs to 14 residues. Germline-derived CDR1 and CDR2 are MNHNY and SVGAGI (reference sequence). CDR3 sequence reads: CASSYSGGPYEQYF. CDR3 nucleotide sequence: TGTGCCAGCAGTTACTCGGGAGGGCCCTACGAGCAGTACTTC.

In DNA, the CDR3 is TGTGCCATCGGGGAGGGGCAAGAGACCCAGTACTTC. Protein: CAIGEGQETQYF. The rearrangement uses TRBV10-3 and TRBJ2-5; 7 nucleotides agree with TRBD2. The CDR3 is made up of 12 amino acids. Trimming at V came to 8 bases and at J to 2 bases, leaving 2 bases not matched to a gene. Germline loops: CDR1 ENHRY, CDR2 SYGVKD.

This clone was picked up a small number of times. The chain joins TRBV19 to TRBJ1-5; D call uncertain. Germline V gene sequence: CDR1 LNHDA, CDR2 SQIVND (reference sequence). This CDR3 is built from 13 residues. V gave up 6 bases and J gave up 7 bases, with 13 bases separating them. The CDR3 loop reads CASSLGTVQPQHF. CDR3 bases: TGTGCCAGTAGCCTGGGTACAGTCCAGCCCCAGCATTTT.

This rearrangement joins TRBV9 to TRBJ2-1; tentatively, D is TRBD2 (6 bases). V was clipped by 2 bases and J by 9 bases, with 18 bases between them. The CDR3 length is 15 residues. Germline CDR1 reads SGDLS; CDR2 reads YYNGEE. This chain's CDR3 is CASSVGLAEFGEQFF. In nucleotides, the CDR3 is TGTGCCAGCAGCGTCGGGTTAGCGGAGTTCGGTGAGCAGTTCTTC.

The chain's CDR3 is CASSSPAGTGELFF. The DNA of the CDR3 is TGTGCCAGCAGTTCTCCGGCAGGCACCGGGGAGCTGTTTTTT. The chain joins TRBV28 to TRBJ2-2, with unresolved D. Looked up from germline, CDR1 is MDHEN and CDR2 is SYDVKM. The V end was cut by 4 bases, the J end by 4 bases, with 10 bases between. The CDR3 loop spans 14 amino acids.

The CDR3 sequence is CASSLEGQGHYEQYF. The DNA for the CDR3 is TGTGCCAGCAGCTTAGAGGGACAGGGCCACTACGAGCAGTACTTC. The J gene is TRBJ2-7, the V gene TRBV11-2, with 9 bases that match TRBD1. Germline V lookup: CDR1 SGHAT, CDR2 FQNNGV. The V and J ends lost 0 bases and 3 bases, in that order; junction bases with no gene match: 3. This CDR3 is built from 15 residues.

The rearrangement links TRBV18 to TRBJ2-3; 10 bases map to TRBD2. The CDR3 sequence is 16 residues long. V lost 6 bases to trimming and J lost 4 bases; unmatched junction nucleotides: 10. In germline, CDR1 is KGHSH, CDR2 LQKENI. As DNA, the CDR3 is TGTGCCAGCTCGCGTGGTTCTAGCGGGAGCGCAGATACGCAGTATTTT. This gives the protein CASSRGSSGSADTQYF.